This T cell receptor (beta chain) is drawn from a study of T cells in Graves' hyperthyroidism and ophthalmopathy. Findings of the study overall: Model output signaled ophthalmopathy a median roughly 6.1 months ahead of onset.

TCR beta CDR3 sequences were amplified from RNA transcripts. TCR CDR3 underwent first-round RT-PCR with the HTBI primer set. Using its own MiXCR run on the multiplex PCR reads, TCRdb lists one record per CDR3 protein. The repertoire has about 760,000 distinct CDR3 sequences, roughly a third of them found once; the top ten carry roughly 31%. The CDR3 runs 14 residues. Trimming stripped 2 bases from V and 5 bases from J, with 12 bases between. Diagnosis relied on clinical symptoms, serum thyroxine and TRAb, thyroid ultrasound and orbital computed tomography. Remarks on this clonotype: Its matching antigen is unknown.

The rearrangement uses TRBV12-3 or TRBV12-4 and TRBJ1-1; D remains ambiguous. The source material was blood. The receptor comes from a woman aged 35 to 49 with Graves' hyperthyroidism. The CDR3 DNA reads as TGTGCCAGCAGTTTAAGCGGAAGGATGACTGAAGCTTTCTTT. It translates to CASSLSGRMTEAFF.